Following are 28 T cell receptor beta chains from one sample sequenced in a study of T cell clonality in common variable immunodeficiency. Whole-study results and caveats: Common variable immunodeficiency TCR beta sequences reportedly had fewer deletions and N-nucleotide insertions.

For these TCRs, the target antigens are not known. TCRdb's copy holds only in-frame clones and misses some; the assay was immunoSEQ multiplex PCR. The sample presents approximately 28,000 clones, none singletons. The specimen was peripheral blood mononuclear cells. These receptors were obtained from a human donor with common variable immunodeficiency.

The sample holds many counts of this clone. The read ends 3 residues shy of where the CDR3 ends; the end is completed using the germline J gene. The chain is built from TRBV2 and TRBJ2-7; 7 nucleotides agree with TRBD1. Germline V gene sequence: CDR1 SNHLY, CDR2 FYNNEI. The CDR3 is 13 amino acids. The ends lost 5 bases at V and 3 bases at J; junction bases unmatched: 4. CDR3 DNA (partial): TGTGCCAGCAGTAGCTACAGGGGCTACGAG. Translation: CASSSYRGYE. The full CDR3 protein reads CASSSYRGYEQYF.

This clone showed up many times. The CDR3 sequence: CASSPLEETQYF. The covered CDR3 bases are TGTGCCAGCTCACCACTAGAAGAGACC. The V call is TRBV18, the J call TRBJ2-5; D is unclear. The read gets to within 3 residues of the CDR3 end, and the germline J gene fills in the rest. Trimming took off 1 base at V and 3 bases at J, with 3 bases between the two ends. The germline V gene has CDR1 KGHSH and CDR2 LQKENI. The CDR3 length is 12 residues.

Many counts were recorded for this clone. The sequence runs out 3 residues before the end of the CDR3; the remainder is reconstructed from the germline J gene. The gene calls are TRBV5-1 and TRBJ1-5, with D hard to call. The V gene lost 2 bases and the J gene lost 3 bases, with 12 bases spanning the gap. Per the germline V gene, CDR1 is SGHRS and CDR2 is YFSETQ. The length of the CDR3 is 15 residues. CDR3 region: CASSLSDGDNQPQHF. The CDR3 bases that were read are TGCGCCAGCAGCTTAAGTGACGGGGACAATCAGCCC. Supplemented by reference TRBV5-1 and TRBJ1-5, the full variable domain reads KAGVTQTPRYLIKTRGQQVTLSCSPISGHRSVSWYQQTPGQGLQFLFEYFSETQRNKGNFPGRFSGRQFSNSRSEMNVSTLELGDSALYLCASSLSDGDNQPQHFGDGTRLSIL.

This clone was recorded at least ten times. Coverage ceases 3 residues before the CDR3 finishes, and the germline J gene fills in the end. J is TRBJ2-4 and V is TRBV6-1; no clear D gene. Trimming left V 1 base short and J 9 bases short, with 16 bases between. The germline gives CDR1 MNHNS, CDR2 SASEGT. This CDR3 spans 15 amino acids. CDR3 DNA, as far as it was read: TGTGCCAGCAGTGAAGATTCCGGGTGGTCTAGCATT. The encoded protein is CASSEDSGWSSI. The complete CDR3 reads CASSEDSGWSSIQYF.

This clone was counted many times. The read gets to within 3 residues of the CDR3 end, and the germline J gene fills in the rest. This chain joins TRBV5-1 and TRBJ2-7, with 8 bases fitting TRBD1. Trimming took 2 bases from V and 0 from J; bases not matched to a gene: 1. The CDR3 consists of 14 residues. CDR1 is SGHRS, CDR2 YFSETQ, per germline. The CDR3 loop reads CASSLQGVSYEQYF. The sequenced CDR3 bases are TGCGCCAGCAGCTTACAGGGGGTCTCCTACGAG.

This clone was found many times. The read ends 3 residues early relative to the CDR3; the germline J gene fills the gap. The chain links TRBV19 to TRBJ2-5; D is possibly TRBD1 (5 bases). This CDR3 has 11 amino acids. CDR1 LNHDA and CDR2 SQIVND come from the germline V gene (reference sequence). V gave up 10 bases and J gave up 5 bases, with 11 bases separating them. The CDR3 bases that were read are TGTGCCACCCAGGGCCGCGAGACC. This gives the protein CATQGRET. In full, the CDR3 is CATQGRETQYF.

Concerning this clone itself: The read ends 3 residues shy of where the CDR3 ends; the end is completed using the germline J gene. The rearrangement links TRBV2 to TRBJ2-7; 9 nucleotides line up with TRBD2. The CDR3 spans 14 residues. CDR1 SNHLY and CDR2 FYNNEI come from the germline V gene. J was trimmed by 3 bases and V by 4 bases; bases with no gene match: 4. The CDR3: CASSGWREGYEQYF. CDR3 DNA, as far as it was read: TGTGCCAGCAGTGGGTGGCGGGAGGGCTACGAG.

This clone was found many times. The DNA ends 3 residues before the CDR3 does, and the rest of the CDR3 is filled in from the germline J gene. The chain employs TRBV7-3 and TRBJ2-7; D possibly corresponds to TRBD1 (6 bases). Germline lookup yields CDR1 SGHTA and CDR2 FQGTGA. The CDR3 consists of 14 residues. Trimming pared 5 bases from V and 2 bases from J, leaving 13 bases between. The sequenced part of the CDR3 DNA is TGTGCCAGCAGCCAAGAACCAGGGGCCTACGAG. This codes for CASSQEPGAYE. The CDR3 reads in full as CASSQEPGAYEQYF.

Partial CDR3 DNA: TGTGCCAGTAGTATAGGCTACCCACTAGCGGGACTTTACAATGAG. Translated: CASSIGYPLAGLYNE. The full CDR3 is CASSIGYPLAGLYNEQFF. The rearrangement joins TRBV19 to TRBJ2-1; 10 nucleotides align to TRBD2. The CDR3 end is not reached by the read, which stops 3 residues before it; the germline J gene fills it in. Germline V gene sequence: CDR1 LNHDA, CDR2 SQIVND (reference sequence). J was trimmed by 4 bases and V by 1 base; bases with no gene match: 10. The CDR3 extends over 18 amino acids.

Only a few counts were recorded for this clone. The CDR3 extends 3 residues past the end of the read, so its final part is completed from the germline J gene. This sequence joins TRBV20-1 and TRBJ2-1; unclear D gene. CDR1 is DFQATT and CDR2 is SNEGSKA in the germline V gene (reference sequence). Trimming left V 0 bases short and J 0 bases short, with 6 bases between. There are 14 residues in the CDR3. CDR3 residues: CSARDDSSYNEQFF. Incomplete CDR3 DNA: TGCAGTGCTAGAGATGATAGCTCCTACAATGAG.

This clone has a handful of counts. CDR3 protein: CASSDLAGAQETQYF. The CDR3 bases that were read are TGTGCCAGTAGTGATCTAGCGGGGGCACAAGAGACC. The V and J genes are TRBV19 and TRBJ2-5, with 10 bases lining up with TRBD2. The read finishes 3 residues shy of the CDR3 end, and the germline J gene is used to complete it. Germline lookup yields CDR1 LNHDA and CDR2 SQIVND (reference sequence). The CDR3 loop spans 15 amino acids. Unmatched junction bases numbered 5, after V lost 5 bases and J lost 2 bases.

This clone was seen ten or more times. The read comes to an end 3 residues before the CDR3 does, leaving the germline J gene to fill in the end. J is TRBJ2-7 and V is TRBV5-1; TRBD1 matches at 7 bases. From germline, CDR1 is SGHRS and CDR2 YFSETQ. Trimming at V came to 0 bases and at J to 6 bases, leaving 9 bases not matched to a gene. CDR3 size: 15 residues. The CDR3: CASSLGNRGYGEQYF. The sequenced part of the CDR3 DNA is TGCGCCAGCAGCTTGGGGAACAGGGGTTACGGCGAG.

About this clone itself: The observed sequence ends 3 residues before the CDR3 terminus, with the missing tail filled in from the germline J gene. The V and J genes are TRBV5-1 and TRBJ2-5; 14 nucleotides align to TRBD2. The CDR3 totals 16 residues. Germline CDR1 SGHRS, CDR2 YFSETQ. The V and J ends lost 1 base and 5 bases, in that order; junction bases with no gene match: 4. The CDR3 spells CASSLRLAGGPETQYF. Incomplete CDR3 DNA: TGCGCCAGCAGCTTGAGACTAGCGGGAGGGCCGGAGACC.

At least ten counts were recorded for this clone. The read stops 3 residues short of the end of the CDR3; the missing end is completed from the germline J gene. The chain is built from TRBV5-1 and TRBJ2-6; tentative D call: TRBD1 (5 bases). V lost 4 bases to trimming and J lost 0 bases, with 17 bases between them. Germline V lookup: CDR1 SGHRS, CDR2 YFSETQ. This CDR3 spans 18 amino acids. This CDR3 is CASSNTQVLNSGANVLTF. Incomplete CDR3 DNA: TGCGCCAGCAGCAATACACAGGTCCTAAACTCTGGGGCCAACGTC.

The sample holds many counts of this clone. The sequence runs out 3 residues before the end of the CDR3; the remainder is reconstructed from the germline J gene. The chain couples TRBV19 to TRBJ2-5; weak D call: TRBD1 (6 bases). Germline V lookup: CDR1 LNHDA, CDR2 SQIVND (reference sequence). The CDR3 loop spans 16 amino acids. V was cut by 1 base and J by 1 base, with 13 bases left in between. This CDR3 reads CASSIVRGSLQETQYF. The DNA read from the CDR3 is TGTGCCAGTAGTATAGTTAGGGGGTCCCTCCAAGAGACC.

This clone has a count of ten or more. The read terminates 3 residues before the CDR3 end, so the remaining end is supplied by the germline J gene. The chain carries TRBV11-2 and TRBJ2-3, with TRBD2 identical over 7 bases. V lost 5 bases to trimming and J lost 8 bases; unmatched junction nucleotides: 4. CDR3 length equals 12 residues. The germline gives CDR1 SGHAT, CDR2 FQNNGV. Partial CDR3 DNA: TGTGCCAGCAGCCTTAGCGGGTCTACG. This gives the protein CASSLSGST. The whole CDR3 protein is CASSLSGSTQYF.

This clone was detected many times. Here the CDR3 reads CAISEGTSGSGANVLTF. CDR3 DNA, as far as it was read: TGTGCCATCAGTGAAGGGACTAGCGGGAGTGGGGCCAACGTC. The chain uses TRBV10-3 and TRBJ2-6; TRBD2 matches at 14 bases. The observed sequence ends 3 residues before the CDR3 terminus, with the missing tail filled in from the germline J gene. CDR1 ENHRY and CDR2 SYGVKD come from the germline V gene. V shed 3 bases, J shed 3 bases, and the junction held 1 base outside the gene matches. The CDR3 is made up of 17 amino acids.

This clone appeared many times. This chain's CDR3 is CASRGTGGRRGTNEKLFF. The sequenced part of the CDR3 DNA is TGTGCCAGCAGGGGGACAGGGGGCAGGAGGGGAACTAATGAAAAA. The V and J genes are TRBV28 and TRBJ1-4, with TRBD1 identical over 12 bases. The read ends 3 residues early relative to the CDR3; the germline J gene fills the gap. After removal of 6 bases from V and 1 base from J, the junction contained 9 bases not matched to a gene. In germline, CDR1 is MDHEN, CDR2 SYDVKM. CDR3 size: 18 residues. Looking up the rest from reference TRBV28 and TRBJ1-4 gives the full variable domain: DVKVTQSSRYLVKRTGEKVFLECVQDMDHENMFWYRQDPGLGLRLIYFSYDVKMKEKGDIPEGYSVSREKKERFSLILESASTNQTSMYLCASRGTGGRRGTNEKLFFGSGTQLSVL.

This clone came up many times. The CDR3 is cut off 3 residues early in the read; its end comes from the germline J gene. J is TRBJ2-1 and V is TRBV19; 8 nucleotides agree with TRBD2. The CDR3 has 12 residues. V lost 7 bases and J lost 8; bases outside the gene matches: 4. Germline lookup yields CDR1 LNHDA and CDR2 SQIVND (reference sequence). CDR3 sequence: CASIGLAYEQFF. The sequenced CDR3 bases are TGTGCCAGTATTGGACTAGCATATGAG. The full variable domain, with the rest looked up from reference TRBV19 and TRBJ2-1, is DGGITQSPKYLFRKEGQNVTLSCEQNLNHDAMYWYRQDPGQGLRLIYYSQIVNDFQKGDIAEGYSVSREKKESFPLTVTSAQKNPTAFYLCASIGLAYEQFFGPGTRLTVL.

To note about this clone: The read finishes 3 residues shy of the CDR3 end, and the germline J gene is used to complete it. The V gene is TRBV19, the J gene TRBJ1-1; possible D gene TRBD1, 6 bases. V was cut by 6 bases and J by 5 bases, with 13 bases left in between. The CDR3 runs to 13 residues. Per germline, CDR1 LNHDA and CDR2 SQIVND (reference sequence). The CDR3 protein is CASSYQGGTEAFF. The part of the CDR3 DNA that was read is TGTGCCAGTAGCTACCAAGGGGGAACTGAA. Full variable domain (remainder filled in from reference TRBV19 and TRBJ1-1): DGGITQSPKYLFRKEGQNVTLSCEQNLNHDAMYWYRQDPGQGLRLIYYSQIVNDFQKGDIAEGYSVSREKKESFPLTVTSAQKNPTAFYLCASSYQGGTEAFFGQGTRLTVV.

In this sample, this clone turned up many times. The CDR3 extends 3 residues past the end of the read, so its final part is completed from the germline J gene. The chain carries TRBV18 and TRBJ1-3; 7 bases are a match to TRBD1. The CDR3 runs to 13 residues. V gave up 4 bases and J gave up 7 bases; unmatched junction bases: 4. From germline, CDR1 is KGHSH and CDR2 LQKENI. CDR3 sequence reads: CASSRTGGNTIYF. The sequenced CDR3 bases are TGTGCCAGCTCACGGACAGGCGGTAACACC.

Only a few counts were recorded for this clone. The read terminates 3 residues ahead of where the CDR3 ends, so the germline J gene completes it. The chain links TRBV18 to TRBJ2-3; tentatively, D is TRBD1 (5 bases). This CDR3 is built from 15 residues. Between the trimmed V and J ends, which lost 6 bases and 2 bases, there was a span of 15 bases. CDR1 and CDR2 (germline): KGHSH, LQKENI. The sequenced part of the CDR3 DNA is TGTGCCAGCTCCCTACGCCAGGGCTCCACAGATACG. Protein product: CASSLRQGSTDT. The entire CDR3 protein is CASSLRQGSTDTQYF.

In this sample, this clone turned up many times. The CDR3 loop is CASRSSGAGGLYEQYF. The CDR3 bases that were read are TGTGCCAGCAGATCCTCGGGCGCGGGAGGCCTCTACGAG. The rearrangement joins TRBV28 to TRBJ2-7, with 8 bases that match TRBD2. The read terminates 3 residues before the CDR3 end, so the remaining end is supplied by the germline J gene. Germline CDR1 reads MDHEN; CDR2 reads SYDVKM. The J segment lost 3 bases and the V segment lost 6 bases, leaving 13 bases of the junction unmatched. This CDR3 has 16 residues.

Turning to this clone: The CDR3 end is not reached by the read, which stops 3 residues before it; the germline J gene fills it in. The chain joins TRBV7-9 to TRBJ1-1; 10 bases fit TRBD1. Trimming took 3 bases from V and 5 from J; bases not matched to a gene: 3. CDR3 length equals 14 residues. Per the germline V gene, CDR1 is SEHNR and CDR2 is FQNEAQ (reference sequence). CDR3 protein: CASSLGQGWTEAFF. The part of the CDR3 DNA that was read is TGTGCCAGCAGCTTGGGACAGGGGTGGACTGAA. Variable domain in full (rest from reference TRBV7-9 and TRBJ1-1): DTGVSQNPRHKITKRGQNVTFRCDPISEHNRLYWYRQTLGQGPEFLTYFQNEAQLEKSRLLSDRFSAERPKGSFSTLEIQRTEQGDSAMYLCASSLGQGWTEAFFGQGTRLTVV.

Note on this clone: The read halts 3 residues ahead of the CDR3 end, with the missing end drawn from the germline J gene. The chain uses TRBV19 and TRBJ2-7, with 10 nucleotides matching TRBD2. This CDR3 is built from 16 residues. With 5 bases clipped from V and 1 base from J, the junction kept 8 bases outside the gene matches. CDR1 LNHDA and CDR2 SQIVND come from the germline V gene (reference sequence). The DNA read from the CDR3 is TGTGCCAGTAGTGCTAAACCGGGACTAGCGTCCTACGAG. This translates into CASSAKPGLASYE. From start to end, the CDR3 is CASSAKPGLASYEQYF.

This clone has a count of ten or more. Sequencing ends 3 residues short of the CDR3 end; the germline J gene provides the rest. The V call is TRBV5-1, the J call TRBJ1-4, with no clear D. V shed 0 bases and J shed 3 bases, with 6 bases lying between them. The CDR3 consists of 14 residues. The germline V gene encodes CDR1 SGHRS and CDR2 YFSETQ. This chain's CDR3 is CASSLEGSNEKLFF. CDR3 DNA, as far as it was read: TGCGCCAGCAGCTTGGAGGGCTCTAATGAAAAA.

Comment on this clone: The read ends 3 residues shy of where the CDR3 ends; the end is completed using the germline J gene. The chain couples TRBV6-1 to TRBJ1-5; possibly TRBD1 for D (5 bases). Germline lookup yields CDR1 MNHNS and CDR2 SASEGT. The V end was cut by 4 bases, the J end by 1 base, with 14 bases between. CDR3 length: 16 amino acids. CDR3 amino acids: CASSGQIFASNQPQHF. CDR3 DNA, as far as it was read: TGTGCCAGCAGTGGACAGATATTTGCAAGCAATCAGCCC.

This clone was seen a handful of times. With the read ending 3 residues before the CDR3 end, the germline J gene is used to fill in that end. The rearrangement uses TRBV19 and TRBJ2-7, with D perhaps TRBD1 (6 bases). This CDR3 contains 15 residues. Trimming left V 6 bases short and J 2 bases short, with 17 bases between. Germline V gives CDR1 LNHDA, CDR2 SQIVND (reference sequence). The CDR3 here is CASSRRAGAAYEQYF. Incomplete CDR3 DNA: TGTGCCAGTAGCCGAAGGGCAGGGGCGGCCTACGAG.